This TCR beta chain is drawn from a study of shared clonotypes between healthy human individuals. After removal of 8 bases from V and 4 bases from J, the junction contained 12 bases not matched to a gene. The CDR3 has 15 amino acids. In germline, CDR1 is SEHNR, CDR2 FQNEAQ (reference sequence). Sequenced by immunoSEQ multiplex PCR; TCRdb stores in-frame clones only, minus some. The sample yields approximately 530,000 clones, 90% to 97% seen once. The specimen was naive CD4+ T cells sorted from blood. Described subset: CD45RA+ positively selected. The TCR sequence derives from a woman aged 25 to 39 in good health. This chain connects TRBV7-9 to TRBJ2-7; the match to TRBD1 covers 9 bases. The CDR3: CASQKQGAGIYEQYF. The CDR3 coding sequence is TGTGCCAGCCAAAAACAGGGGGCTGGGATTTACGAGCAGTACTTC.